The 14 T cell receptor beta chains listed next were all sequenced from one sample in a study of blood T cell repertoires in COVID-19. Sequenced by immunoSEQ multiplex PCR; TCRdb stores in-frame clones only, minus some. The sample yields tens of thousands of clones, around 82% seen once. The sequenced sample consisted of peripheral blood. These receptors were obtained from a man aged 60 to 69 with acute or convalescent COVID-19.

In regard to this clone: A read error may account for a junction end that differs from germline. The rearrangement uses TRBV10-1 and TRBJ1-2; 7 nucleotides match TRBD1. The CDR3 runs 17 residues. CDR1 and CDR2 from the germline V gene are WNHNN and SYGVQD (reference sequence). CDR3 nucleotide sequence: TGCGCCAGCAGGGAGTCTGGGGACAGACTGCTCATCTGTGGCTACACCTTC. Amino acids: CASRESGDRLLICGYTF.

The chain uses TRBV24-1 and TRBJ2-7, with TRBD2 matching 7 bases. Germline V gene sequence: CDR1 KGHDR, CDR2 SFDVKD. The CDR3 is 14 amino acids. V lost 6 bases, J lost 5 bases, and 9 bases stayed unmatched. This CDR3 reads CATSSRGGRNEQYF. Written as DNA, the CDR3 is TGTGCCACCAGTTCCCGGGGAGGGAGGAACGAGCAGTACTTC.

The V call is TRBV30, the J call TRBJ2-3; D may be TRBD2 (6 bases). Trimming pared 0 bases from V and 3 bases from J, leaving 19 bases between. Germline lookup yields CDR1 GTSNPN and CDR2 SVGIG (reference sequence). This CDR3 contains 17 residues. CDR3 sequence: CAWSVSRTGSATDTQYF. The CDR3 nucleotides are TGTGCCTGGAGTGTATCCCGTACCGGGAGCGCGACAGATACGCAGTATTTT.

The chain joins TRBV7-9 to TRBJ2-7, with D perhaps matching TRBD1 (6 bases). Trimming cost V 1 base and J 0 bases, with 13 bases left between them. Germline V lookup: CDR1 SEHNR, CDR2 FQNEAQ (reference sequence). The CDR3 runs to 16 residues. CDR3 nucleotides: TGTGCCAGCAGCTTAGGAAGGGGGATGAGCTCCTACGAGCAGTACTTC. This gives the protein CASSLGRGMSSYEQYF.

The chain recombines TRBV3-1 (or the pseudogene TRBV3-2) with TRBJ2-3; D is possibly TRBD2 (7 bases). Germline V lookup: CDR1 LGHDT, CDR2 YNNKEL (reference sequence). CDR3 size: 18 residues. Trimming stripped 0 bases from V and 0 bases from J, with 16 bases between. CDR3 amino acids: CASSQDRGGGRSTDTQYF. CDR3 DNA: TGTGCCAGCAGCCAAGATCGGGGCGGGGGCCGTAGCACAGATACGCAGTATTTT.

The chain joins TRBV7-8 to TRBJ2-5; 11 bases match TRBD2. Unmatched junction bases numbered 4, after V lost 2 bases and J lost 5 bases. The CDR3 length is 15 residues. The germline gives CDR1 SGHVS, CDR2 FQNEAQ. CDR3 region: CASSLIAGGRETQYF. The CDR3 nucleotides are TGTGCCAGCAGCTTAATAGCGGGGGGGCGGGAGACCCAGTACTTC.

The rearrangement uses TRBV6-1 and TRBJ1-1; D gene unclear. Deletions cut 2 bases from V and 5 bases from J, with 12 bases between. The CDR3 covers 14 residues. Germline V gene lookup returns CDR1 MNHNS and CDR2 SASEGT. The CDR3 sequence is CASSEMGGRTEAFF. The CDR3, as DNA: TGTGCCAGCAGTGAAATGGGTGGGAGGACTGAAGCTTTCTTT.

The V gene is TRBV2, the J gene TRBJ2-7; 12 bases fit TRBD2. The ends lost 6 bases at V and 6 bases at J; junction bases unmatched: 3. The length of the CDR3 is 13 residues. The germline gives CDR1 SNHLY, CDR2 FYNNEI. This CDR3 is CASRTSGGGEQYF. The CDR3 nucleotides read TGTGCCAGCAGGACTAGCGGGGGAGGCGAGCAGTACTTC. Complete variable domain (other parts from reference TRBV2 and TRBJ2-7): EPEVTQTPSHQVTQMGQEVILRCVPISNHLYFYWYRQILGQKVEFLVSFYNNEISEKSEIFDDQFSVERPDGSNFTLKIRSTKLEDSAMYFCASRTSGGGEQYFGPGTRLTVT.

This chain connects TRBV29-1 to TRBJ2-5, with D maybe TRBD2 (6 bases). The germline V gene encodes CDR1 SQVTM and CDR2 ANQGSEA. Trimming took 4 bases from V and 5 from J, leaving 14 bases between them. This CDR3 has 13 residues. As DNA, the CDR3 is TGCAGCGTTGCGACGGGGGTCGGGGAGACCCAGTACTTC. Its translation: CSVATGVGETQYF.

Comment on this clone: Additional DNA sequences in this sample encode the identical CDR3. The J gene is TRBJ1-1, the V gene TRBV3-1 (or the pseudogene TRBV3-2); D might be TRBD1 (5 bases). The CDR3 has 14 amino acids. V lost 4 bases and J 0 bases, leaving 9 bases between the germline ends. The germline gives CDR1 LGHDT, CDR2 YNNKEL (reference sequence). For the CDR3, the DNA is TGTGCCAGCAGCCCGACGGGGGTGAACACTGAAGCTTTCTTT. Protein sequence: CASSPTGVNTEAFF.

The V gene is TRBV11-1, the J gene TRBJ2-7; D remains ambiguous. The germline V gene has CDR1 SGHAT and CDR2 FQDESV (reference sequence). Trimming shortened V by 3 bases and J by 1 base, and 4 bases separated the two germline ends. This CDR3 spans 12 amino acids. CDR3 in amino acids: CASSLSSYEQYF. The CDR3 coding sequence is TGTGCCAGCAGCTTGTCGTCCTACGAGCAGTACTTC. Combining the CDR3 with reference TRBV11-1 and TRBJ2-7 gives the whole variable domain EAEVAQSPRYKITEKSQAVAFWCDPISGHATLYWYRQILGQGPELLVQFQDESVVDDSQLPKDRFSAERLKGVDSTLKIQPAELGDSAMYLCASSLSSYEQYFGPGTRLTVT.

This sequence joins TRBV6-5 and TRBJ1-1, with 7 bases that match TRBD1. CDR1 is MNHEY, CDR2 SVGAGI, per germline. V trimming: 6 bases; J trimming: 3 bases; junction bases outside the gene matches: 10. The CDR3 is 15 amino acids. CDR3 amino acids: CASRPGQARDTEAFF. The CDR3 DNA follows: TGTGCCAGCAGACCTGGACAGGCCAGGGACACTGAAGCTTTCTTT.

This clone has more than one count but fewer than ten. The chain carries TRBV11-2 and TRBJ1-6; 10 bases are shared with TRBD1. CDR1 SGHAT and CDR2 FQNNGV come from the germline V gene. Losses at the gene ends were 4 bases for V and 7 bases for J; bases not matched to a gene: 4. The CDR3 runs 15 residues. CDR3 DNA sequence: TGTGCCAGCAGCTCTCGGGACAGGGGAAATTCACCCCTCCACTTT. Translation: CASSSRDRGNSPLHF.

The genes are TRBV3-1 (or the pseudogene TRBV3-2) and TRBJ2-2, with D possibly matching TRBD1 (5 bases). CDR3 length: 15 amino acids. Trimming removed 4 bases at V and 8 bases at J, with 17 bases between. The V gene's germline CDR1 is LGHDT and CDR2 YNNKEL (reference sequence). The CDR3 loop is CASSRRRTPGGELFF. The CDR3 DNA sequence: TGTGCCAGCAGCCGCAGAAGGACCCCAGGGGGGGAGCTGTTTTTT.